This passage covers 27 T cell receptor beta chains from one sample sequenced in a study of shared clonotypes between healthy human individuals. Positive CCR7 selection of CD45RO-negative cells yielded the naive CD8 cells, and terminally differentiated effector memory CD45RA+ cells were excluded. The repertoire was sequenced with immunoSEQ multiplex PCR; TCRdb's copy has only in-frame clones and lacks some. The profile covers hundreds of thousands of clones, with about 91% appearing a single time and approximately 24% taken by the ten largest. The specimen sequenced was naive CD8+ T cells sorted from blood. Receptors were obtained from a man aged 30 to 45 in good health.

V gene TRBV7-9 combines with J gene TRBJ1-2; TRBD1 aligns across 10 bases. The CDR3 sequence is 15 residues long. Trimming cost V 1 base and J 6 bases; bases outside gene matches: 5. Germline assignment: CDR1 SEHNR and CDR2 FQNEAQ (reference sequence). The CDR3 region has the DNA TGTGCCAGCAGCTTAGAGGGACAGGGGTTCCATGGCTACACCTTC. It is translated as CASSLEGQGFHGYTF.

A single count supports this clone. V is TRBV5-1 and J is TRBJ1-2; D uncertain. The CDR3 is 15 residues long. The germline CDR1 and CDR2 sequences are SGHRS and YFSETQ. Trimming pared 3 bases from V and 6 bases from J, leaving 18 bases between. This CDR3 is CASSSSMGRADGYTF. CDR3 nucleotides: TGCGCCAGCAGCTCCTCTATGGGGAGGGCGGATGGCTACACCTTC.

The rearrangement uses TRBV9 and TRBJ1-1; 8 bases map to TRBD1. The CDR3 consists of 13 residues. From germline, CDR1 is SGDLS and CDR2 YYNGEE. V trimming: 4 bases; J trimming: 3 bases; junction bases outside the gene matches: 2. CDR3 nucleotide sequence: TGTGCCAGCAGCCCGACAGGGGACACTGAAGCTTTCTTT. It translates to CASSPTGDTEAFF.

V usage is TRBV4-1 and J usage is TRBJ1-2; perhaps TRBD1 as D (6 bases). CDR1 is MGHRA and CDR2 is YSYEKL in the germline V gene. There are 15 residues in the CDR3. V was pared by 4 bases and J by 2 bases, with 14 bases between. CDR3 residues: CASSPPADRNYGYTF. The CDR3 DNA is TGCGCCAGCAGCCCTCCCGCCGACAGGAACTATGGCTACACCTTC.

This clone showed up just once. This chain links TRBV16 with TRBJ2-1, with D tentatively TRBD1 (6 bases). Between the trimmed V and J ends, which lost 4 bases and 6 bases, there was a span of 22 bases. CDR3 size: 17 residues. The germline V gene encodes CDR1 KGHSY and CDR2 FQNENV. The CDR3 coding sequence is TGTGCCAGCAGCCTTATACCTACAGGGTATGGTGTCAATGAGCAGTTCTTC. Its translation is CASSLIPTGYGVNEQFF.

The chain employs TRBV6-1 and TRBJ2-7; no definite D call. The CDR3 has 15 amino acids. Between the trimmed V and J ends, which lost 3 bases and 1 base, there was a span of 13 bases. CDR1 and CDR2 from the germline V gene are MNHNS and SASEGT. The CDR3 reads CASSDFPGLSYEQYF. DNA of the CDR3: TGTGCCAGCAGTGACTTTCCGGGCCTTTCCTACGAGCAGTACTTC.

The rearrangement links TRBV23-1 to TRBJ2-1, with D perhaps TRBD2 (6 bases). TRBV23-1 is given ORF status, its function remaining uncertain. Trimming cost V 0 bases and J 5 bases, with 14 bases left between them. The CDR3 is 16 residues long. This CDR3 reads CASSQSGGWRNNEQFF. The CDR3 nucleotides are TGCGCCAGCAGTCAATCTGGGGGGTGGCGGAACAATGAGCAGTTCTTC.

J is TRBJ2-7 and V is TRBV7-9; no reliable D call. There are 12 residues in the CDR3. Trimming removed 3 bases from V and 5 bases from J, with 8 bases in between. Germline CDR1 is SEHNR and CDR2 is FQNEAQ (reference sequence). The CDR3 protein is CASSFAVDEQYF. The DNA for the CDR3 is TGTGCCAGCAGCTTTGCGGTGGACGAGCAGTACTTC. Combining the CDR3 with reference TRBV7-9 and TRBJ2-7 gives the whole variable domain DTGVSQNPRHKITKRGQNVTFRCDPISEHNRLYWYRQTLGQGPEFLTYFQNEAQLEKSRLLSDRFSAERPKGSFSTLEIQRTEQGDSAMYLCASSFAVDEQYFGPGTRLTVT.

CDR3 sequence: CASRGLAGEQYF. CDR3 sequence (DNA): TGTGCCAGCAGGGGACTAGCGGGCGAGCAGTACTTC. V and J are TRBV27 and TRBJ2-7, with 12 bases lining up with TRBD2. This CDR3 has 12 amino acids. Germline V gives CDR1 MNHEY, CDR2 SMNVEV (reference sequence). V was clipped by 6 bases and J by 6 bases; unmatched bases: 0.

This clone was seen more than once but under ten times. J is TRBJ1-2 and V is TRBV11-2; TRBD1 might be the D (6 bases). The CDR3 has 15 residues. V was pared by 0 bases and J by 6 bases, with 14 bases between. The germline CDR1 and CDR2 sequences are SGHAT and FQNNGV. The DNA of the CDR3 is TGTGCCAGCAGCTTAGATGTTTGGCCAGGGGATGGCTACACCTTC. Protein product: CASSLDVWPGDGYTF. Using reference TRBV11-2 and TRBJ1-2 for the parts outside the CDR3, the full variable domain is EAGVAQSPRYKIIEKRQSVAFWCNPISGHATLYWYQQILGQGPKLLIQFQNNGVVDDSQLPKDRFSAERLKGVDSTLKIQPAKLEDSAVYLCASSLDVWPGDGYTFGSGTRLTVV.

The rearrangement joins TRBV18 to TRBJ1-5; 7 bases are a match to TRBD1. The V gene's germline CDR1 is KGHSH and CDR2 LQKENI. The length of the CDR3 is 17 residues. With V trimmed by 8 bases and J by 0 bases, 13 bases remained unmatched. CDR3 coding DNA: TGTGCCAGCGCAGACCGGGACAGAAGACATAGCAATCAGCCCCAGCATTTT. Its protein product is CASADRDRRHSNQPQHF.

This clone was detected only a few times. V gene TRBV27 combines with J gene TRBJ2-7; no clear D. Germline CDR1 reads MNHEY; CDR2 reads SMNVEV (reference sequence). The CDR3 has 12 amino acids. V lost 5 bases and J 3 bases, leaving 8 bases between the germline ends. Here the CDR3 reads CASSISFYEQYF. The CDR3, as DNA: TGTGCCAGCAGTATCTCCTTCTACGAGCAGTACTTC.

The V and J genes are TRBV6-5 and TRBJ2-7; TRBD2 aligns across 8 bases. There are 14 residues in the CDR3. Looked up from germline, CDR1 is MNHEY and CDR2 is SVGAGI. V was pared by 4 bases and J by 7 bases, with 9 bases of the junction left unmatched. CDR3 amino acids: CASSSWREVREQYF. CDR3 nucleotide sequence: TGTGCCAGCAGTTCTTGGCGGGAGGTTCGGGAGCAGTACTTC.

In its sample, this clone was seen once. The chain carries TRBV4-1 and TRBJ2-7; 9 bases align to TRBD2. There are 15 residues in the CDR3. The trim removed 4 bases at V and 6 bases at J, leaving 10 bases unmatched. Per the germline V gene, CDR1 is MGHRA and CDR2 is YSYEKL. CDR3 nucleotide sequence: TGCGCCAGCAGCCGAAACTCCGGGACTAGCAGCGAGCAGTACTTC. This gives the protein CASSRNSGTSSEQYF.

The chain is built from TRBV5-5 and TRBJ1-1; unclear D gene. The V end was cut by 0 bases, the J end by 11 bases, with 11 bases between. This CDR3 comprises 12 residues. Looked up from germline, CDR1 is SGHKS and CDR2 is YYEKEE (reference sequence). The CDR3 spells CASSLALSGAFF. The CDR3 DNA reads TGTGCCAGCAGCTTGGCACTGAGTGGGGCTTTCTTT.

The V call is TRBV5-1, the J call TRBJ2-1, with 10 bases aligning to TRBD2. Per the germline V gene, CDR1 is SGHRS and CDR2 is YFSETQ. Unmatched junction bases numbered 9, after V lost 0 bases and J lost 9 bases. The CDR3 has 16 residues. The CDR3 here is CASSLGLAGASGEQFF. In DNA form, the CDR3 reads TGCGCCAGCAGCTTGGGGCTAGCGGGAGCTTCGGGTGAGCAGTTCTTC.

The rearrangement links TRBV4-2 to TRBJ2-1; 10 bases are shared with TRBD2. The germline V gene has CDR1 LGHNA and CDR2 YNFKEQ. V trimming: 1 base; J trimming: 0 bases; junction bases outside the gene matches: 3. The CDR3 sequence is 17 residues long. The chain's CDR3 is CASSQVASGSSYNEQFF. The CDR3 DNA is TGTGCCAGCAGCCAAGTAGCTAGCGGGAGCTCCTACAATGAGCAGTTCTTC.

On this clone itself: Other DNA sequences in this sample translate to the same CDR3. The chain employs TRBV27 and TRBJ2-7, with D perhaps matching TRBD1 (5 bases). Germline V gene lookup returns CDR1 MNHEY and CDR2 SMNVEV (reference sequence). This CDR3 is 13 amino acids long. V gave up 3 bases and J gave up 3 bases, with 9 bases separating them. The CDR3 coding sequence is TGTGCCAGCAGTTTTGGGCAGGGCTACGAGCAGTACTTC. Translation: CASSFGQGYEQYF.

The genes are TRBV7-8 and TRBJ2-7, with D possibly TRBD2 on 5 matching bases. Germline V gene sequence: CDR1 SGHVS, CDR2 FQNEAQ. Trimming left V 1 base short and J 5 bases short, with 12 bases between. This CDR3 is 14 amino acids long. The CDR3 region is CASSLEIRGNEQYF. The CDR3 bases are TGTGCCAGCAGCTTAGAAATCAGAGGGAACGAGCAGTACTTC. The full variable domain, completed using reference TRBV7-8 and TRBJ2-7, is GAGVSQSPRYKVAKRGQDVALRCDPISGHVSLFWYQQALGQGPEFLTYFQNEAQLDKSGLPSDRFFAERPEGSVSTLKIQRTQQEDSAVYLCASSLEIRGNEQYFGPGTRLTVT.

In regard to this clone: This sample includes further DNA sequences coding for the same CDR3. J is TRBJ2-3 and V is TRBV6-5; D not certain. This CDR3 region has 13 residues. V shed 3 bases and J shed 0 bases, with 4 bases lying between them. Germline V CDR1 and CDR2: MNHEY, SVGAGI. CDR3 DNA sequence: TGTGCCAGCAGTTATGGGAGCACAGATACGCAGTATTTT. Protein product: CASSYGSTDTQYF.

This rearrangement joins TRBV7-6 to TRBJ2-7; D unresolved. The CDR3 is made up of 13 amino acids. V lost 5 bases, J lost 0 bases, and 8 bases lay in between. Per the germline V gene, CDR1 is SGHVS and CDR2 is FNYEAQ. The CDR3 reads CASSTGPSYEQYF. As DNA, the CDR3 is TGTGCCAGCAGCACCGGACCCTCCTACGAGCAGTACTTC.

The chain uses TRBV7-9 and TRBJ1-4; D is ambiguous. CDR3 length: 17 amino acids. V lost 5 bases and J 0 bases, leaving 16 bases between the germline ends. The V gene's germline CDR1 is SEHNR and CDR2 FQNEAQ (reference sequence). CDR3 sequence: CASSVALGGATNEKLFF. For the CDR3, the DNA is TGTGCCAGCAGCGTGGCCCTCGGAGGCGCAACTAATGAAAAACTGTTTTTT.

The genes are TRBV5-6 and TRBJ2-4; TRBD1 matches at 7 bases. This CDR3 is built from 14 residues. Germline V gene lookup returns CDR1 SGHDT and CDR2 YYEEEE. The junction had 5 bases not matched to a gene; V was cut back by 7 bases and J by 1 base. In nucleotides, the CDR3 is TGTGCCAGCCACTCGGACAGGGCCAAAAACATTCAGTACTTC. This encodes CASHSDRAKNIQYF.

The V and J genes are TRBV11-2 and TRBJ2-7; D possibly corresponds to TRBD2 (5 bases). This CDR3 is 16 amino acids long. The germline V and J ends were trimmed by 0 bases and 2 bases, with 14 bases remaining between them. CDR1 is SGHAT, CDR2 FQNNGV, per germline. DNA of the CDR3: TGTGCCAGCAGCTTAGAGGAGGTAGCGCTGACCTACGAGCAGTACTTC. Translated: CASSLEEVALTYEQYF.

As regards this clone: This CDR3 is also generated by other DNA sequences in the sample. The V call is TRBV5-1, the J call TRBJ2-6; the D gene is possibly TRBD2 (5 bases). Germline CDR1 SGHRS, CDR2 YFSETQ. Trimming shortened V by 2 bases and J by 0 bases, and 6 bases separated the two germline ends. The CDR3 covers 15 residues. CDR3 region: CASSFEGSGANVLTF. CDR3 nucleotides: TGCGCCAGCAGCTTCGAGGGCTCTGGGGCCAACGTCCTGACTTTC.

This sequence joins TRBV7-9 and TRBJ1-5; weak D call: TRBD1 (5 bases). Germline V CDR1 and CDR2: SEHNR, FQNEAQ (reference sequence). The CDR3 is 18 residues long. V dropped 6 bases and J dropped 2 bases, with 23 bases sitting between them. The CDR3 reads CASSTIGPGGFGNQPQHF. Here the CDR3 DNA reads TGTGCCAGCAGTACGATAGGACCCGGGGGTTTCGGCAATCAGCCCCAGCATTTT.

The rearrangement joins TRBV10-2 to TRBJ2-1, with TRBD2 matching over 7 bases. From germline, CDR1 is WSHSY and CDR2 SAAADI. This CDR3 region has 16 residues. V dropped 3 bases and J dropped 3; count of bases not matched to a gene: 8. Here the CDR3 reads CASSDGRELGYNEQFF. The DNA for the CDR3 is TGCGCCAGCAGTGATGGGCGGGAGTTGGGCTACAATGAGCAGTTCTTC.